This T cell receptor beta chain appears in the sequencing data of a study of post-analysis software for immune sequencing data. Researchers reported that TCR beta cDNA libraries carried unique molecular identifiers. TCRdb fed the PCR reads into MiXCR, producing one record per CDR3 protein. Here the sample spans 380,000 or so distinct CDR3 sequences, less than 40% being singletons. The CDR3 covers 13 residues. The V end lost 4 bases, the J end lost 5 bases, and 9 bases lay between the germline ends. The germline CDR1 and CDR2 sequences are SNHLY and FYNNEI. Study-wide results and caveats: Patients carried roughly 5 TRBV segments more frequently than controls did, and TRBV5-6, TRBV5-1 and TRBV20-1 were among them.

This clonotype was observed a handful of times. Its antigen remains unidentified. The origin of this receptor is a girl aged 10 to 17 with multiple sclerosis. The chain carries TRBV2 and TRBJ2-1; D gene unclear. Material: blood. Written as DNA, the CDR3 is TGTGCCAGCAGTGGTGTGGGTAACAATGAGCAGTTCTTC. Protein: CASSGVGNNEQFF.